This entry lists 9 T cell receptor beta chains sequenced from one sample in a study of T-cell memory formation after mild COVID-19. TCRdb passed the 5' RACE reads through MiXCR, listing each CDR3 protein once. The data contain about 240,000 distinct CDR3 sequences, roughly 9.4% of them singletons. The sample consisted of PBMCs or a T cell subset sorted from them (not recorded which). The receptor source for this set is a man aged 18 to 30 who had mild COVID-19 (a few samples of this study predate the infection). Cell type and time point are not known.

The CDR3 protein is CASSQGLAGGYTDTQYF. The CDR3 nucleotides are TGTGCCAGCAGCCAAGGACTAGCGGGGGGTTATACAGATACGCAGTATTTT. The chain recombines TRBV3-1 with TRBJ2-3; TRBD2 matches at 13 bases. The CDR3 totals 17 residues. J lost 3 bases, V lost 1 base, and 4 bases had no gene match. The germline gives CDR1 LGHDT, CDR2 YNNKEL (reference sequence).

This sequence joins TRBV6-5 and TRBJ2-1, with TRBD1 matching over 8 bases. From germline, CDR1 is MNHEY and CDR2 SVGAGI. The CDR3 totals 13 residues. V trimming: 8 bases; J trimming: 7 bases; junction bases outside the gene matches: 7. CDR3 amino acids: CASRRDRGNEQFF. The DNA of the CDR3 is TGTGCCAGCCGCCGAGACAGGGGAAATGAGCAGTTCTTC.

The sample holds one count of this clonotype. CDR3 in DNA: TGTGCCAGCAGTCGGACAGGGGGCCTCCCTAACTATGGCTACACCTTC. Amino acid sequence: CASSRTGGLPNYGYTF. This sequence joins TRBV12-3 or TRBV12-4 and TRBJ1-2, with 11 positions matching TRBD1. The CDR3 has 16 amino acids. The J segment lost 0 bases and the V segment lost 5 bases, leaving 5 bases of the junction unmatched.

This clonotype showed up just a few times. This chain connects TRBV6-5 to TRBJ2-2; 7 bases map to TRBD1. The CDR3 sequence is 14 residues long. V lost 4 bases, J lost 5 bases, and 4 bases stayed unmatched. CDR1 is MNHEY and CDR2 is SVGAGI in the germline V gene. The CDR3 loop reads CASSLDRRTGELFF. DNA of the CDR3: TGTGCCAGCAGTTTGGACAGGCGTACCGGGGAGCTGTTTTTT.

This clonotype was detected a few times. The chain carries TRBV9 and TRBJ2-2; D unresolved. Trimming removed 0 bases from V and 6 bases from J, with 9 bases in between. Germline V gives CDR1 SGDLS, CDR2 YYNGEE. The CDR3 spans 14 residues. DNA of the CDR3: TGTGCCAGCAGCGTAGGGGCTGAACCCGGGGAGCTGTTTTTT. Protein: CASSVGAEPGELFF.

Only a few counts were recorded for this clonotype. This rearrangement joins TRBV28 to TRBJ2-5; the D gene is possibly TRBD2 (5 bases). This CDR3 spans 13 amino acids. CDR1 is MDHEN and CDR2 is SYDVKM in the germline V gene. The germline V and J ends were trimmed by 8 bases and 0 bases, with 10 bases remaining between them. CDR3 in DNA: TGTGCCAGCGGAGCGGCGTACCAAGAGACCCAGTACTTC. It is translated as CASGAAYQETQYF.

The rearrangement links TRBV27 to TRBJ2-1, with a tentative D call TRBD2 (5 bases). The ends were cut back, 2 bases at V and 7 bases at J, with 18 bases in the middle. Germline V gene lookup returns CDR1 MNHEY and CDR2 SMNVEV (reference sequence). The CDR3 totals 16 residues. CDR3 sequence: CASSLGGWPSHNEQFF. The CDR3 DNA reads TGTGCCAGCAGTTTAGGTGGTTGGCCTAGCCATAATGAGCAGTTCTTC.

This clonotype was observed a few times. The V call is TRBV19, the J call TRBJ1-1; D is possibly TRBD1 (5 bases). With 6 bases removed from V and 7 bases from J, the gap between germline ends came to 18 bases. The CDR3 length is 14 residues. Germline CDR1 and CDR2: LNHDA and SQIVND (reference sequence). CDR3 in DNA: TGTGCCAGTAGAAGGGACGTGATATGGGGTGAAGCTTTCTTT. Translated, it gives CASRRDVIWGEAFF.

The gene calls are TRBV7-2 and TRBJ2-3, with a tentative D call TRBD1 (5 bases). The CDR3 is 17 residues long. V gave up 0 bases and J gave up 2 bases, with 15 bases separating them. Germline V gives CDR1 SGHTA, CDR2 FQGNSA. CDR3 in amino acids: CASSLARGTGPTDTQYF. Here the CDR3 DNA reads TGTGCCAGCAGCTTAGCGCGAGGAACAGGACCCACAGATACGCAGTATTTT.